A single sample is the source of the 3 T cell receptor beta chains below, sequenced in a study of blood T cell repertoires in COVID-19. Produced via immunoSEQ multiplex PCR; TCRdb's table is partial and in-frame only. The table has about 400,000 clones, about nine tenths seen once. What was sequenced was PBMCs or T cells enriched from blood (not recorded which). These receptors were obtained from a woman between 25 and 40 years old who had recovered from COVID-19.

The genes are TRBV10-2 and TRBJ1-1, with D uncertain. Germline V gives CDR1 WSHSY, CDR2 SAAADI. V was cut by 7 bases and J by 3 bases, with 12 bases left in between. The CDR3 has 13 amino acids. The CDR3 DNA reads TGCGCCAGCACCTCTAGATGGGACACTGAAGCTTTCTTT. Encoded protein: CASTSRWDTEAFF.

The chain is built from TRBV10-3 and TRBJ1-5, with unresolved D. Germline lookup yields CDR1 ENHRY and CDR2 SYGVKD. The CDR3 runs 17 residues. V lost 0 bases to trimming and J lost 0 bases, with 12 bases between them. The CDR3 sequence: CAISESIPGDSNQPQHF. The CDR3 DNA follows: TGTGCCATCAGTGAGTCGATCCCGGGAGATAGCAATCAGCCCCAGCATTTT.

Only one count was recorded for this clone. The chain uses TRBV18 and TRBJ2-1, with 9 bases lining up with TRBD2. Germline V gene lookup returns CDR1 KGHSH and CDR2 LQKENI. J was trimmed by 5 bases and V by 3 bases; bases with no gene match: 8. The CDR3 is 16 residues long. The CDR3 is CASSPPGLATNNEQFF. The CDR3 DNA reads TGTGCCAGCTCACCTCCGGGACTAGCTACAAACAATGAGCAGTTCTTC.